This T cell receptor (beta chain) stems from a study of T and B cells in COVID-19 patients. Turning to the study itself: Active-infection patients were older, median 67 years, than recovered patients, median around 34 years. Of approximately 19 active-infection patients, 12 were critically ill with mechanical ventilation or extracorporeal membrane oxygenation.

Germline CDR1 MNHNS, CDR2 SASEGT. Trimming took 10 bases from V and 3 from J, leaving 15 bases between them. There are 13 residues in the CDR3. General observations from the study: Clonality of TRB repertoires was high in active COVID-19; recovery brought above-healthy diversity and richness.

BIOMED2 TRB-A/B primer pools were used in multiplex TRB PCR. TCRdb analysed the multiplex PCR reads with MiXCR anew, one entry per CDR3 protein. The sample holds fewer than 15,000 distinct CDR3 sequences, 25% seen once. Concerning this clonotype itself: Antigen specificity is unknown.

TRB was amplified from about 260-540 ng of blood genomic DNA. This clonotype was sampled from a human donor who had recovered from COVID-19. Sequencing used blood. The rearrangement uses TRBV6-1 and TRBJ1-2; D ambiguous. DNA of the CDR3: TGTGCCACCTCGGGCATGAGACACTATGGCTACACCTTC. Its protein product is CATSGMRHYGYTF.